The 6 T cell receptor beta chains reported below all come from one sample, sequenced in a study of blood T cell repertoires in COVID-19. TCRdb's copy holds only in-frame clones and misses some; the assay was immunoSEQ multiplex PCR. The sample yields about 270,000 clones, more than 70% seen once. Material: peripheral blood. The receptors come from a woman aged 45-60 years with acute or convalescent COVID-19.

This clone was seen once. The rearrangement joins TRBV5-8 to TRBJ2-5; 12 positions agree with TRBD2. This CDR3 has 17 amino acids. Germline values: CDR1 SGHTS, CDR2 YDEGEE. The trim removed 3 bases at V and 5 bases at J, leaving 11 bases unmatched. CDR3 sequence: CASSWGASGRARETQYF. CDR3 coding DNA: TGTGCCAGCAGCTGGGGGGCTAGCGGGAGGGCCCGGGAGACCCAGTACTTC.

The chain joins TRBV18 to TRBJ1-2, with 7 bases identical to TRBD1. CDR3 length: 15 residues. CDR1 is KGHSH, CDR2 LQKENI, per germline. The V segment lost 4 bases and the J segment 0 bases; nucleotides outside the gene matches: 5. CDR3 in amino acids: CASSHGQDPNYGYTF. As DNA, the CDR3 is TGTGCCAGCTCACATGGACAGGATCCTAACTATGGCTACACCTTC. The full variable domain, in which reference TRBV18 and TRBJ1-2 provide the parts outside the CDR3, is NAGVMQNPRHLVRRRGQEARLRCSPMKGHSHVYWYRQLPEEGLKFMVYLQKENIIDESGMPKERFSAEFPKEGPSILRIQQVVRGDSAAYFCASSHGQDPNYGYTFGSGTRLTVV.

This chain connects TRBV27 to TRBJ2-1; 7 bases map to TRBD2. V lost 2 bases to trimming and J lost 4 bases; unmatched junction nucleotides: 8. The CDR3 length is 16 residues. Germline V gene sequence: CDR1 MNHEY, CDR2 SMNVEV (reference sequence). The CDR3 loop is CASSLEAASGYNEQFF. As DNA, the CDR3 is TGTGCCAGCAGTTTAGAAGCGGCTAGCGGTTACAATGAGCAGTTCTTC.

V gene TRBV7-2 combines with J gene TRBJ2-7, with 13 bases fitting TRBD2. Germline values: CDR1 SGHTA, CDR2 FQGNSA. Trimming took 3 bases from V and 5 from J; bases not matched to a gene: 4. The CDR3 runs to 15 residues. The CDR3 here is CASSFRTSGSHEQYF. The DNA for the CDR3 is TGTGCCAGCAGCTTCCGGACTAGCGGGAGCCACGAGCAGTACTTC. Looking up the rest from reference TRBV7-2 and TRBJ2-7 gives the full variable domain: GAGVSQSPSNKVTEKGKDVELRCDPISGHTALYWYRQSLGQGLEFLIYFQGNSAPDKSGLPSDRFSAERTGGSVSTLTIQRTQQEDSAVYLCASSFRTSGSHEQYFGPGTRLTVT.

The rearrangement joins TRBV2 to TRBJ2-7; D not resolved. Trimming removed 7 bases at V and 0 bases at J, with 10 bases between. This CDR3 spans 13 amino acids. The germline V gene encodes CDR1 SNHLY and CDR2 FYNNEI. The CDR3 nucleotides are TGTGCCAGCATACGGAGTTTCTCCTACGAGCAGTACTTC. This encodes CASIRSFSYEQYF.

The DNA for the CDR3 is TGTGCCAGCAGCTTAGCCGGGACTAGCGGAGATACGCAGTATTTT. The encoded protein is CASSLAGTSGDTQYF. The chain carries TRBV7-6 and TRBJ2-3; 11 nucleotides line up with TRBD2. The V segment lost 0 bases and the J segment 5 bases; nucleotides outside the gene matches: 1. The CDR3 consists of 15 residues. The germline V gene encodes CDR1 SGHVS and CDR2 FNYEAQ.